The source of this T cell receptor beta chain is a study of shared T cell receptors in the human thymus. To note about this clone: Its ends do not fully match the called genes, so a read error is possible.

Libraries were prepared by immunoSEQ multiplex PCR; TCRdb keeps only in-frame clonotypes and omits some of them. This sample carries 540,000 or so clones, about 80% of them seen once, and the ten largest clones take more than 0.01%. These same data were also listed under a study on human thymus T cells.

This clonotype was sampled from a boy younger than two with a congenital heart defect. The sample consisted of thymocytes.

CDR3 loop: CACSGGANYEQYF. CDR3 coding DNA: TGTGCCTGCAGTGGCGGAGCAAACTACGAGCAGTACTTC. The chain is built from TRBV28 and TRBJ2-7, with D hard to call. Germline CDR1 reads MDHEN; CDR2 reads SYDVKM. The CDR3 runs 13 residues.